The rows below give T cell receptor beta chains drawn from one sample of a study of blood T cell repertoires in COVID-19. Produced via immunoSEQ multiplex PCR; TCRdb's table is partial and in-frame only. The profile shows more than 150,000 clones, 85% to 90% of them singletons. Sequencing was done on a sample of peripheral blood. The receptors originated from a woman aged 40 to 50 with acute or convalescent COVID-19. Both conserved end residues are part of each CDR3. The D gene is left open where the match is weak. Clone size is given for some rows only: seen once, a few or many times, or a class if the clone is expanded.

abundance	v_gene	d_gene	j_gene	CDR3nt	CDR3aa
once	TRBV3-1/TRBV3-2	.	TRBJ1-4	TGTGCCAGCAGCCTCCTTACAGGTCCAACTAATGAAAAACTGTTTTTT	CASSLLTGPTNEKLFF
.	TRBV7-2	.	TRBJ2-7	TGTGCCAGCAGCTACCGGACTTCCCGGAGCTCCTACGAGCAGTACTTC	CASSYRTSRSSYEQYF
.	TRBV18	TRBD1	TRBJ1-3	TGTGCCAGCTCACCGAACGACAGGGGGCCCAACTCTGGAAACACCATATATTTT	CASSPNDRGPNSGNTIYF
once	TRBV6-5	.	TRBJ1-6	TGTGCCAGCAGTTACCTCTATAATTCACCCCTCCACTTT	CASSYLYNSPLHF
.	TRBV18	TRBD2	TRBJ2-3	TGTGCCAGCTCACCATCTAGCGGGGGGCTAAGCACAGATACGCAGTATTTT	CASSPSSGGLSTDTQYF
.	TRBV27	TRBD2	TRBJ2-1	TGTGCCAGCAGCCCGGGACTAGCGGGAGGGTATGAGCAGTTCTTC	CASSPGLAGGYEQFF
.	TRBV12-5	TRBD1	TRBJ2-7	TGTGCTAGTGGTTTGCGCCTTTGGGGACAGGGGTTCGACGAGCAGTACTTC	CASGLRLWGQGFDEQYF
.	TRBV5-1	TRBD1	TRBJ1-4	TGCGCCAGCAGCTTAGGGACAGGGAACGAAAAACTGTTTTTT	CASSLGTGNEKLFF
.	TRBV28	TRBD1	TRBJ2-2	TGTGCCATCAGGAATGAAAGGGGGCACACCGGGGAGCTGTTTTTT	CAIRNERGHTGELFF
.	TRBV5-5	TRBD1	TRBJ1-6	TGTGCCAGCAGCTTGCTGGGACAGTCAAATTCACCCCTCCACTTT	CASSLLGQSNSPLHF
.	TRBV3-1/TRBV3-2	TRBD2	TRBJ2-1	TGTGCCAGCACCCAAGGACCGGGAGGTACCTACAATGAGCAGTTCTTC	CASTQGPGGTYNEQFF
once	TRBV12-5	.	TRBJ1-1	TGTGCTAGTGGTTTTCAGGCTTTGGGCGCTGAAGCTTTCTTT	CASGFQALGAEAFF
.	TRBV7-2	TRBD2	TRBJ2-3	TGTGCCAGCAGCCGGGGAGGGGTAATGGATACGCAGTATTTT	CASSRGGVMDTQYF
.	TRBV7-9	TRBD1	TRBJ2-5	TGTGCCAGCAGGCGCGAGACAGGGGAGATGAAGACCCAGTACTTC	CASRRETGEMKTQYF
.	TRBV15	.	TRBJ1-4	TGTGCCACCAGCAGAAAGGGAGGGATCGAAGAAAAACTGTTTTTT	CATSRKGGIEEKLFF
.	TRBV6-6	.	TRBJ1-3	TGTGCCAGCAGTCGGGGAGGGGATCTCGATCTTGGAAACACCATATATTTT	CASSRGGDLDLGNTIYF
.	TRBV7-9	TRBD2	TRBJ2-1	TGTGCCAGCAGCTTAGAGGCCGCTAGCGGGACGTCCTACAATGAGCAGTTCTTC	CASSLEAASGTSYNEQFF
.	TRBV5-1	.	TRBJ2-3	TGCGCCAGCAGCACAATAGCCCCAGATACGCAGTATTTT	CASSTIAPDTQYF
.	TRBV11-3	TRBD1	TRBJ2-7	TGTGCCAGCAGCCCCGACGGGGACAGGCCCAGGTACTTC	CASSPDGDRPRYF
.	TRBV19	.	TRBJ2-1	TGTGCCAGTAGTATCGGCGGACCTGGGGGCGATGAGCAGTTCTTC	CASSIGGPGGDEQFF
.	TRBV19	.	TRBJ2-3	TGTGCCAGTAGTATTCGGTTAACAGATACGCAGTATTTT	CASSIRLTDTQYF
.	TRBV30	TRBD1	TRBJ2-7	TGTGCCGGGACAGGAACCAGCTACGAGCAGTACTTC	CAGTGTSYEQYF
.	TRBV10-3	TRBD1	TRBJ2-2	TGTGCCATCAGCCACGACAGGGGGCGGGTCGGGGAGCTGTTTTTT	CAISHDRGRVGELFF
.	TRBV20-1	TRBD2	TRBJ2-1	TGCAGTGCTAGTATCGCTAGCGGGAGCGTGCACTACAATGAGCAGTTCTTC	CSASIASGSVHYNEQFF
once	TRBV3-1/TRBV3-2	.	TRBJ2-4	TGTGCCAGCAGCCAAGGACAGTTAGCCAAAAACATTCAGTACTTC	CASSQGQLAKNIQYF
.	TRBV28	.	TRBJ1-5	TGTGCCAGCCGAAGACAGATTAATCAGCCCCAGCATTTT	CASRRQINQPQHF
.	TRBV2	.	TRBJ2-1	TGTGCCAGCAGTGATTCGGCAGCCGAGGGCCGTTTTGAGCAGTTCTTC	CASSDSAAEGRFEQFF
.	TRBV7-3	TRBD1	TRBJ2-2	TGTGCCAGCAGCCTTTTCCCGGGACAGGGAGGGGAAGGCACCGGGGAGCTGTTTTTT	CASSLFPGQGGEGTGELFF
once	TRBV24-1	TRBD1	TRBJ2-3	TGTGCCACCAGTGATTTTGGACAGGGCACAGATACGCAGTATTTT	CATSDFGQGTDTQYF
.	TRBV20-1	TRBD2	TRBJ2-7	TGCAGTGCTAGTCCCTCCGAGGGCGGGAGGGTCCACGAGCAGTACTTC	CSASPSEGGRVHEQYF
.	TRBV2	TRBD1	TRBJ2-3	TGTGCCAGCCAGTGGGACAGGGGAGATACGCAGTATTTT	CASQWDRGDTQYF
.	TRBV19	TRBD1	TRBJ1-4	TGTGCCAGTATCTCAGACAGGGCGGCTAATGAAAAACTGTTTTTT	CASISDRAANEKLFF
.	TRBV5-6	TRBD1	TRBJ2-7	TGTGCCAGCAGCCCGACAGGGTTTAACGAGCAGTACTTC	CASSPTGFNEQYF
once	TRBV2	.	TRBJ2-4	TGTGCCAGCAGCCGGGGAAAAAACATTCAGTACTTC	CASSRGKNIQYF
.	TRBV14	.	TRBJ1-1	TGTGCCAGCAGCCAAGGGGCCATCGCAACAGGTTTCTTT	CASSQGAIATGFF
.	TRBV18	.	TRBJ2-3	TGTGCCAGCTCACCAGAGGTAACAGATACGCAGTATTTT	CASSPEVTDTQYF
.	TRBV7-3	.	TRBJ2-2	TGTGCCAGCAGCTTCGGCAGGGGCCGGGAGCTGTTTTTT	CASSFGRGRELFF
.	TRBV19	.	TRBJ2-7	TGTGCCAGTAGAGGTGTCGGGAGCTACGAGCAGTACTTC	CASRGVGSYEQYF
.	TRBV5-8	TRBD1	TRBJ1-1	TGTGCCAGCATCAACCGGGACAGAGTTACTGAAGCTTTCTTT	CASINRDRVTEAFF
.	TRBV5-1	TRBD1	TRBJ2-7	TGCGCCAGCAGCTTGGTAGGACAGGGGGTTCGGGAGCAGTACTTC	CASSLVGQGVREQYF
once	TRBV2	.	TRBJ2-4	TGTGCCAGCAGTGAATACGAACTTGCTAACGCTTCGTTTCAGTACTTC	CASSEYELANASFQYF
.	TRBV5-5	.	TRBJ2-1	TGTGCCAGCAGCTTCCAGGGGGGTAGCTCCTACAATGAGCAGTTCTTC	CASSFQGGSSYNEQFF
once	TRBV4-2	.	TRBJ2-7	TGTGCCAGCAGCCGCGTCGGGGGCCCAGGGGGTGAATACGAGCAGTACTTC	CASSRVGGPGGEYEQYF
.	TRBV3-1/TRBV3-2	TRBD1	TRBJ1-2	TGTGCCAGCAGCCAGACAGGGTTTAGGGGAGACTATGGCTACACCTTC	CASSQTGFRGDYGYTF
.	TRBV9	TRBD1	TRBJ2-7	TGTGCCAGCAGCCCGGGACAGGGTCCTCTTCGGAGCGAGCAGTACTTC	CASSPGQGPLRSEQYF
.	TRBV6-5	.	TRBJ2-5	TGTGCCAGCAGTTACTCTCACAGTAACCAAGAGACCCAGTACTTC	CASSYSHSNQETQYF
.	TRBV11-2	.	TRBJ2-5	TGTGCCAGCAGCTTAGGAGGGCAGGGGCAAGAGACCCAGTACTTC	CASSLGGQGQETQYF
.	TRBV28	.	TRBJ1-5	TGTGCCAGCAGTTTACTCCCAGGCAATCAGCCCCAGCATTTT	CASSLLPGNQPQHF
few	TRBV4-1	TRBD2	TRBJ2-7	TGCGCCAGCAGCCGCACTAGCGGGGGCGAATTCTCCTACGAGCAGTACTTC	CASSRTSGGEFSYEQYF
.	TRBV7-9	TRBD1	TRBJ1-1	TGTGCCAGCAGCCGTCCAGGGGGCACTGAAGCTTTCTTT	CASSRPGGTEAFF
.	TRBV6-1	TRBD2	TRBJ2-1	TGTGCCAGCAGTGAAGCCCGACTAGCGGGGAGCAATGAGCAGTTCTTC	CASSEARLAGSNEQFF
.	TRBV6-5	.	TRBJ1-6	TGTGCCAGCAGTCTTCTGGGTGTCGGGGTTTCACCCCTCCACTTT	CASSLLGVGVSPLHF
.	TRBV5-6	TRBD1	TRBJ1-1	TGTGCCAGCAGCCCCTACCCGGGACAGCCGAACACTGAAGCTTTCTTT	CASSPYPGQPNTEAFF
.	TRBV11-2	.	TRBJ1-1	TGTGCCAGCAGGGAGAGGGTAGACACTGAAGCTTTCTTT	CASRERVDTEAFF
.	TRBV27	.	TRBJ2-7	TGTGCCAGCAGTCGCCCCCAGGGGATCGGGAACGAGCAGTACTTC	CASSRPQGIGNEQYF
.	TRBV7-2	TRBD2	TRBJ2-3	TGTGCCAGCGGCGTTGGGACTACGGCAGATACGCAGTATTTT	CASGVGTTADTQYF
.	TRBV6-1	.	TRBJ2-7	TGTGCCAGCAGTGAAGGCGGGGCCTACGAGCAGTACTTC	CASSEGGAYEQYF
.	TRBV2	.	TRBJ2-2	TGTGCCAGCAGTGAGGTTCAGGCGACCGGGGAGCTGTTTTTT	CASSEVQATGELFF